This TCR beta chain was captured by sequencing in a study of T cells in localized non-small cell lung cancer. Notes on the study in general: Only one tumor region was sequenced, so heterogeneity remains possible. Among the tissues sampled, uninvolved adjacent lung had the highest T cell clonality, above tumor. Elevated blood T cell density was associated with longer overall survival. Adjacent lung had a median around 50 of the 100 largest tumor clones.

On this clone itself: Antigen: not known.

The germline CDR1 and CDR2 sequences are SGHAT and FQNNGV. The V end lost 4 bases, the J end lost 0 bases, and 13 bases lay between the germline ends. This CDR3 is 15 amino acids long. The assay was immunoSEQ multiplex PCR, and TCRdb's table has in-frame clones only and misses some. The sample lists fewer than 90,000 clones, around three quarters occurring once. The clonotype originates from a man between 40 and 69 years old with stage II squamous cell lung carcinoma. The V call is TRBV11-2, the J call TRBJ2-7; D might be TRBD1 (6 bases). The sample consisted of PBMCs, taken before any cancer treatment. CDR3 in DNA: TGTGCCAGCAGCTCTACACAGACAGGCTCCTACGAGCAGTACTTC. Translating it yields CASSSTQTGSYEQYF.